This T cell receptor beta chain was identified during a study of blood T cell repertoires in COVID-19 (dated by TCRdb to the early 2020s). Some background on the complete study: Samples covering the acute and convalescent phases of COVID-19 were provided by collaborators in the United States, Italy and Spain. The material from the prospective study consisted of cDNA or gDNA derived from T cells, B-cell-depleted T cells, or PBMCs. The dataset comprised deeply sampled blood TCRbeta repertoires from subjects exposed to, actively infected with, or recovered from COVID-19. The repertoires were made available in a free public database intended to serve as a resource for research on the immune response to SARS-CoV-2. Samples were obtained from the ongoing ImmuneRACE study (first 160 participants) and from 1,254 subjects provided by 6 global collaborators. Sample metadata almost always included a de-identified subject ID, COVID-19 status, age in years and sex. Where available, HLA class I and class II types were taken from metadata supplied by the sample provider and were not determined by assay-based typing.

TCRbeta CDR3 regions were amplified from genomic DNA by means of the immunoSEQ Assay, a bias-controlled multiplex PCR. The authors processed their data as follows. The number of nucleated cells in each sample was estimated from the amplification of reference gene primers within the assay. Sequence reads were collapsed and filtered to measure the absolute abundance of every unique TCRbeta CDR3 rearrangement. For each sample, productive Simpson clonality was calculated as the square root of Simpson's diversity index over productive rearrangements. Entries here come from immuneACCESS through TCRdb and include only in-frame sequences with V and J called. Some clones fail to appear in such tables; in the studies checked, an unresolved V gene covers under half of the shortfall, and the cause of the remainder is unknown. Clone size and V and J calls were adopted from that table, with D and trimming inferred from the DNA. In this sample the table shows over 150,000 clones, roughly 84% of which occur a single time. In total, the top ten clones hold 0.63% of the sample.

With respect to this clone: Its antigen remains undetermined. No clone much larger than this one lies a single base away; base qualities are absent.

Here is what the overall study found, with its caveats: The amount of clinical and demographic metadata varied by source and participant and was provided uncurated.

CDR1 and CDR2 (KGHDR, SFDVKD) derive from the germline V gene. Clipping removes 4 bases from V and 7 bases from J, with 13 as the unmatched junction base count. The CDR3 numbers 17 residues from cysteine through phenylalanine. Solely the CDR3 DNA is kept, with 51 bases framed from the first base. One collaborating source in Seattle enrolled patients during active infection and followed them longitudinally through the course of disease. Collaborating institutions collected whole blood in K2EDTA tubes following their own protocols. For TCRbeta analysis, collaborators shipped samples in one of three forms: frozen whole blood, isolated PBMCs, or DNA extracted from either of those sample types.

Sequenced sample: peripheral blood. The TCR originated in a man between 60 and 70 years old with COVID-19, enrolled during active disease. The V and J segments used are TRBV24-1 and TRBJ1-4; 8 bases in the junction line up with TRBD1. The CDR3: CATSETPRTGKGEKLFF. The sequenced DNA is TGTGCCACCAGTGAAACCCCCAGGACAGGGAAGGGTGAAAAACTGTTTTTT.